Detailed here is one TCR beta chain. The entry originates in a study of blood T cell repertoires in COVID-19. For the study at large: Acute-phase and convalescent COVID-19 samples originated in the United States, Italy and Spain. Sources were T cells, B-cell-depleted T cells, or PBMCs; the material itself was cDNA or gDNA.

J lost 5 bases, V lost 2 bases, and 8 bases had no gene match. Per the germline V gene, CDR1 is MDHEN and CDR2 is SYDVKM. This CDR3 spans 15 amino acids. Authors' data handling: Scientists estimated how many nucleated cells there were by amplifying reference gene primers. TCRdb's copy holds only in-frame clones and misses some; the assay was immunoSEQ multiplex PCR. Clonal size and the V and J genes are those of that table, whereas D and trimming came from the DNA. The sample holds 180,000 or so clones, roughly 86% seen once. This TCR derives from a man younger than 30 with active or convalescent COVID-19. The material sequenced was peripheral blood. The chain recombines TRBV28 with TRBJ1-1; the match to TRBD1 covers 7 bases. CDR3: CASSLATGIVTEAFF. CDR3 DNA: TGTGCCAGCAGTTTAGCGACAGGGATAGTGACTGAAGCTTTCTTT.